This T cell receptor (beta chain) was captured by sequencing in a study of shared clonotypes between healthy human individuals (dated by TCRdb to the early 2020s). Turning to the overall study: Three men and a couple of women, aged 18 to 49 years, made up the cohort. Per donor, three plates each were used for CD4 naive and CD4 memory, two for CD8 naive, and one for CD8 memory. To estimate repertoire size and how much clonotype sharing occurs between individuals, the study deeply sequenced the blood TCR repertoires of five healthy adults. To increase sequencing depth and limit assay-specific biases, different laboratories used diverse techniques to prepare libraries and sequence TCR repertoires. Leukapheresis yielded between about 0.94 and 9.5 billion PBMCs per donor.

Results and caveats for the whole study, not just this receptor: Because the study included a small number of donors, the genetic and exposure-history diversity represented was limited. Compared with non-shared clonotypes, the clonotypes found in all four sorted-subset donors had higher generation probabilities. Sampling was limited to blood, and TCR repertoires in tissue likely differ from TCR repertoires in blood. About 5% of naive CD4, around 4% of naive CD8, about 2.5% of memory CD4, and around 0.4% of memory CD8 clonotypes were shared across several donors. Based on pairwise subsampling, the degree of clonotype sharing among donors was expected to be affected by sequencing depth. Rarefaction of sorted-subset datasets indicated incomplete sequencing despite the large sequencing depth. Estimated clonotype richness was generally larger for naive than for memory subsets.

The donors were healthy, HIV-negative adults who had no recently reported acute infections or vaccinations. Every donor was a Caucasian adult living in Nashville, Tennessee, USA. Magnetic negative selection was used to enrich CD4+ T cells, after which naive cells were positively selected on CD45RA and the negative fraction became the memory subset. After blood collection by leukapheresis, PBMCs were isolated using Ficoll-Histopaque density gradient centrifugation and then cryopreserved in the vapor phase of liquid nitrogen. Purity and quantity of every magnetically sorted T cell population were checked by analytical flow cytometry. Genomic DNA was isolated from every sorted fraction and measured by UV absorbance on a Nanodrop 2000c. TCR CDR3 regions were amplified from genomic DNA by multiplex PCR using the deep immunoSEQ assay. Extracted genomic DNA from each cell subset was distributed evenly across all wells of several immunoSEQ 96-well plates, and each plate was treated as a replicate. For sorted subsets, about 0.2 ug genomic DNA, equal to tens of thousands of T cell genomes, was loaded into each replicate PCR. The purified libraries were quantified using a Qubit 3.0 fluorometer, sized with a Bioanalyzer 2100, and then quantified again using the KAPA Library Quantification kit. Every immunoSEQ 96-well plate was sequenced on a separate single-read 150-cycle Illumina NextSeq 550 flow cell. As for the authors' bioinformatics: Because only junctional sequences without quality scores were contained in the immunoSEQ output, filtering matching that applied to full-length reads could not be performed. Sequences were annotated with PyIR, a Python wrapper for IgBLAST v1.9, and V/J genes and CDR3 were assigned using IMGT germline references. Any read was removed if the V/J assignment was weak (E-value above 1e-6), the CDR3 was missing, or the read contained stop codons, out-of-frame junctions, or ambiguous translated residues. V3J clonotypes were defined as sequences sharing an identical inferred V gene, J gene, and CDR3 amino acid sequence. The percentage overlap between two repertoires was calculated by dividing the number of shared unique clonotypes by the size of the smaller repertoire. Three approaches were used to assess repertoire richness: RTK rarefaction, the Chao1 estimator, and Recon v2.1 estimates of unobserved clonotypes. For all TCRbeta clonotypes obtained by the gDNA method from several donors, generation probabilities were computed with OLGA. This immuneACCESS table, as held by TCRdb, lists in-frame sequences with V and J called but not all clones. Of the missing ones, under half trace to an unresolved V gene in checked studies; the others have no known cause. V and J calls and clone size are those listed in that table; D and trimming were worked out from the DNA. In this sample the table shows about a million clones, approximately 70% of which occur a single time. The ten largest clones represent approximately 1.5% of the sample.

V ends up 0 bases short and J 8 bases short, with an unmatched junction base count of 17. The CDR3 starts with the cysteine, ends with the phenylalanine, and has 17 residues. Only the CDR3 DNA stays, 51 bases, in frame from base 1. The germline V gene yields SQVTM for CDR1 and ANQGSEA for CDR2. On this clone: Its antigen is still unknown. Base qualities are missing; no much larger clone stands one base away.

The chain was built from TRBV29-1 and TRBJ2-3, with 7 junctional bases fitting TRBD2. This receptor was identified in a man aged 18 to 30 in good health. Specimen: memory CD4+ T cells sorted from blood. This sample's cell subset or site label indicates: CD45RA-negative fraction. The CDR3 has the sequence CSVEDRQRGLNRVTQYF. The bases read TGCAGCGTTGAAGATCGGCAGCGGGGACTCAATAGGGTTACGCAGTATTTT.